What follows are 23 T cell receptor beta chains derived from one specimen sequenced in a study of beta chain features in type 1 diabetes. Expressed TCRB transcripts were sequenced, since all the RNA that had been isolated was reverse transcribed. Libraries were prepared by immunoSEQ multiplex PCR; TCRdb keeps only in-frame clonotypes and omits some of them. The sample has hundreds of thousands of clones, 15% seen once. Sequenced sample: naive CD4+ T cells from blood. The receptors stem from a man in his late teens or twenties in good health.

This clone was detected a few times. The chain is built from TRBV7-9 and TRBJ1-1, with D unresolved. CDR1 and CDR2 (germline): SEHNR, FQNEAQ (reference sequence). Deletions cut 3 bases from V and 9 bases from J, with 11 bases between. The CDR3 totals 12 residues. CDR3: CASSLVGFQAFF. The CDR3, as DNA: TGTGCCAGCAGCTTGGTGGGGTTTCAAGCTTTCTTT.

The table lists this clone with a few counts. CDR3 sequence reads: CASSPTRTGDGYTF. CDR3 nucleotide sequence: TGTGCCAGCTCACCTACTAGGACAGGGGATGGCTACACCTTC. V gene TRBV18 combines with J gene TRBJ1-2; TRBD1 matches at 9 bases. Germline lookup yields CDR1 KGHSH and CDR2 LQKENI. The CDR3 is 14 residues long. The V and J ends lost 3 bases and 6 bases, in that order; junction bases with no gene match: 5.

This clone was detected only a few times. J is TRBJ2-7 and V is TRBV27; no firm D call. The CDR3 is 13 amino acids. Germline V gene lookup returns CDR1 MNHEY and CDR2 SMNVEV (reference sequence). Trimming removed 5 bases at V and 3 bases at J, with 11 bases between. In DNA, the CDR3 is TGTGCCAGCAGTAGTAGCCGCTACTACGAGCAGTACTTC. It codes for CASSSSRYYEQYF.

The chain has TRBV19 and TRBJ1-5; D not certain. This CDR3 is 13 amino acids long. The ends were cut back, 7 bases at V and 1 base at J, with 8 bases in the middle. Germline lookup yields CDR1 LNHDA and CDR2 SQIVND (reference sequence). The CDR3 reads CASNLVSNQPQHF. The CDR3 DNA reads TGTGCCAGTAATTTGGTAAGCAATCAGCCCCAGCATTTT. Together with reference TRBV19 and TRBJ1-5, the CDR3 gives the full variable domain: DGGITQSPKYLFRKEGQNVTLSCEQNLNHDAMYWYRQDPGQGLRLIYYSQIVNDFQKGDIAEGYSVSREKKESFPLTVTSAQKNPTAFYLCASNLVSNQPQHFGDGTRLSIL.

This clone was seen a few times. The rearrangement uses TRBV28 and TRBJ2-7; 7 positions agree with TRBD2. The CDR3 loop spans 13 amino acids. V was pared by 6 bases and J by 3 bases, with 5 bases of the junction left unmatched. Germline V gene sequence: CDR1 MDHEN, CDR2 SYDVKM. Here the CDR3 reads CASRRAGSYEQYF. The CDR3 bases are TGTGCCAGCAGAAGAGCGGGAAGCTACGAGCAGTACTTC.

The CDR3 reads CASSQVHGQVGVSTQYF. CDR3 nucleotides: TGTGCCAGCAGCCAAGTCCATGGGCAGGTGGGAGTGAGTACGCAGTATTTT. J is TRBJ2-3 and V is TRBV4-2, with a possible D match to TRBD2 (5 bases). This CDR3 spans 17 amino acids. V lost 1 base and J 8 bases, leaving 22 bases between the germline ends. Per the germline V gene, CDR1 is LGHNA and CDR2 is YNFKEQ.

The V call is TRBV7-2, the J call TRBJ1-3; a weak D match, TRBD1 (6 bases). CDR3 length: 15 amino acids. Trimming took 1 base from V and 2 from J, leaving 9 bases between them. Germline V gives CDR1 SGHTA, CDR2 FQGNSA. CDR3 coding DNA: TGTGCCAGCAGCTTAGATGGGGGCACTGGAAACACCATATATTTT. Translated: CASSLDGGTGNTIYF.

This clone has more than one count but fewer than ten. The chain has TRBV7-3 and TRBJ2-3; the D gene could be TRBD1 or TRBD2 (5 bases each). Per germline, CDR1 SGHTA and CDR2 FQGTGA. Trimming removed 4 bases from V and 2 bases from J, with 25 bases in between. The CDR3 is 19 amino acids. DNA of the CDR3: TGTGCCAGCAGCTCAATCCGTACCATCCGGGACGCCACCACAGATACGCAGTATTTT. It translates to CASSSIRTIRDATTDTQYF. The full variable domain, completed using reference TRBV7-3 and TRBJ2-3, is GAGVSQTPSNKVTEKGKYVELRCDPISGHTALYWYRQSLGQGPEFLIYFQGTGAADDSGLPNDRFFAVRPEGSVSTLKIQRTERGDSAVYLCASSSIRTIRDATTDTQYFGPGTRLTVL.

The V call is TRBV11-2, the J call TRBJ2-2; D unclear. There are 12 residues in the CDR3. Germline V gene data show CDR1 as SGHAT and CDR2 as FQNNGV. V was trimmed by 3 bases and J by 12 bases, leaving 11 bases between them. DNA for the CDR3: TGTGCCAGCAGCTTGGCGAATGTGAAGCTGTTTTTT. Translation gives CASSLANVKLFF.

The CDR3 spells CASSARTTPTGELFF. The CDR3 region has the DNA TGTGCCAGCAGCGCCCGTACGACACCCACCGGGGAGCTGTTTTTT. The chain uses TRBV9 and TRBJ2-2; no reliable D call. V lost 3 bases to trimming and J lost 4 bases, with 13 bases between them. CDR3 length equals 15 residues. Germline assignment: CDR1 SGDLS and CDR2 YYNGEE.

The chain carries TRBV4-2 and TRBJ2-7; D may match TRBD1 or TRBD2 (5 bases each). The V end was cut by 1 base, the J end by 2 bases, with 21 bases between. This CDR3 region has 18 residues. CDR1 is LGHNA, CDR2 YNFKEQ, per germline. CDR3 in amino acids: CASSQVGVGRGIAYEQYF. The CDR3 DNA reads TGTGCCAGCAGCCAAGTGGGGGTCGGTAGAGGGATAGCCTACGAGCAGTACTTC.

This sequence joins TRBV7-2 and TRBJ2-5; D call uncertain. The V end was cut by 2 bases, the J end by 4 bases, with 8 bases between. The CDR3 loop spans 13 amino acids. Germline CDR1 and CDR2: SGHTA and FQGNSA. The CDR3 DNA reads as TGTGCCAGCAGCTTAAAGGCTGGAGAGACCCAGTACTTC. Translating gives CASSLKAGETQYF.

This clone was detected a few times. DNA of the CDR3: TGTGCCAGCAGACCGACAGGGCGCAATCAGCCCCAGCATTTT. The encoded protein is CASRPTGRNQPQHF. The V call is TRBV27, the J call TRBJ1-5, with TRBD1 matching over 7 bases. The CDR3 length is 14 residues. In germline, CDR1 is MNHEY, CDR2 SMNVEV (reference sequence). Losses at the gene ends were 6 bases for V and 2 bases for J; bases not matched to a gene: 4.

This clone was picked up a small number of times. This chain connects TRBV7-6 to TRBJ2-5; possible D gene TRBD2, 5 bases. The germline V gene has CDR1 SGHVS and CDR2 FNYEAQ. Trimming left V 3 bases short and J 5 bases short, with 13 bases between. The CDR3 is 14 residues long. The CDR3 is CASSFLSGGETQYF. CDR3 coding DNA: TGTGCCAGCAGCTTCCTGAGTGGCGGGGAGACCCAGTACTTC.

The gene calls are TRBV5-5 and TRBJ2-3, with 13 positions matching TRBD2. The CDR3 runs to 16 residues. After removal of 3 bases from V and 1 base from J, the junction contained 2 bases not matched to a gene. CDR1 and CDR2 from the germline V gene are SGHKS and YYEKEE (reference sequence). The CDR3: CASSWGTSGGTDTQYF. CDR3 DNA sequence: TGTGCCAGCAGCTGGGGGACTAGCGGGGGCACAGATACGCAGTATTTT.

This chain joins TRBV7-6 and TRBJ1-1; a possible D gene is TRBD1 (5 bases). Deletions cut 3 bases from V and 2 bases from J, with 10 bases between. The CDR3 extends over 14 amino acids. Per germline, CDR1 SGHVS and CDR2 FNYEAQ. The chain's CDR3 is CASSLARANTEAFF. Here the CDR3 DNA reads TGTGCCAGCAGCTTGGCCAGGGCAAACACTGAAGCTTTCTTT.

This clone was picked up a small number of times. The gene calls are TRBV4-3 and TRBJ2-7; 7 positions agree with TRBD1. J gave up 6 bases and V 4 bases, and 9 bases lay outside the gene matches. This CDR3 is built from 14 residues. The germline V gene has CDR1 LGHNA and CDR2 YSLEER. CDR3 DNA: TGCGCCAGCAGCCTCGGACAGGATTCGGGCGAGCAGTACTTC. Its translation is CASSLGQDSGEQYF.

The chain is built from TRBV19 and TRBJ1-2, with D unresolved. V dropped 4 bases and J dropped 4 bases, with 10 bases sitting between them. CDR1 is LNHDA and CDR2 is SQIVND in the germline V gene (reference sequence). The CDR3 length is 13 residues. The CDR3 sequence is CASSRDGPYGYTF. The CDR3 nucleotides are TGTGCCAGTAGTAGAGACGGGCCCTATGGCTACACCTTC. The full variable domain, completed using reference TRBV19 and TRBJ1-2, is DGGITQSPKYLFRKEGQNVTLSCEQNLNHDAMYWYRQDPGQGLRLIYYSQIVNDFQKGDIAEGYSVSREKKESFPLTVTSAQKNPTAFYLCASSRDGPYGYTFGSGTRLTVV.

The chain joins TRBV9 to TRBJ2-3; 7 nucleotides agree with TRBD2. CDR1 is SGDLS and CDR2 is YYNGEE in the germline V gene. The CDR3 totals 16 residues. J gave up 4 bases and V 0 bases, and 8 bases lay outside the gene matches. The CDR3 loop is CASSVGLSAGADTQYF. CDR3 nucleotide sequence: TGTGCCAGCAGCGTAGGTCTTTCCGCGGGGGCAGATACGCAGTATTTT.

This chain connects TRBV7-2 to TRBJ2-7; D unresolved. This CDR3 has 15 amino acids. Between the trimmed V and J ends, which lost 4 bases and 3 bases, there was a span of 16 bases. The germline V gene encodes CDR1 SGHTA and CDR2 FQGNSA. The CDR3 DNA sequence: TGTGCCAGCAGCTCGCCCCGACGGATAATCTACGAGCAGTACTTC. Its translation: CASSSPRRIIYEQYF.

This clone was seen a few times. CDR3 bases: TGTGCCACCAGCGGAGGGGACAGGGCTACAGATACGCAGTATTTT. This sequence encodes CATSGGDRATDTQYF. This chain uses TRBV15 with TRBJ2-3; 9 nucleotides match TRBD1. The CDR3 covers 15 residues. Trimming took 5 bases from V and 3 from J; bases not matched to a gene: 6. Germline V CDR1 and CDR2: LNHNV, YYDKDF (reference sequence).

The gene calls are TRBV7-2 and TRBJ2-7; a possible D gene is TRBD1 (5 bases). CDR3 length: 15 amino acids. CDR1 and CDR2 from the germline V gene are SGHTA and FQGNSA. The ends were cut back, 2 bases at V and 0 bases at J, with 11 bases in the middle. The CDR3 loop is CASSLQGDSSYEQYF. CDR3 nucleotide sequence: TGTGCCAGCAGCTTACAAGGGGATTCCTCCTACGAGCAGTACTTC.

This clone was seen more than once but under ten times. The V call is TRBV9, the J call TRBJ1-2; 9 bases line up with TRBD1. The CDR3 sequence is 16 residues long. After removal of 4 bases from V and 5 bases from J, the junction contained 12 bases not matched to a gene. Germline-derived CDR1 and CDR2 are SGDLS and YYNGEE. As DNA, the CDR3 is TGTGCCAGCAGCTCAGACCGGACAGGGGTTCGGTATGGCTACACCTTC. Amino acid sequence: CASSSDRTGVRYGYTF.